The T cell receptor beta chain under discussion was sequenced for a study of spatial heterogeneity in lung cancer. The overall study: Raw reads contained each unique TCR and UMI combination more than ten times on average.

The sample's time point: sample taken at primary tumor resection. Using its own MiXCR run on the 5' RACE reads, TCRdb lists one record per CDR3 protein. The profile shows some 55,000 distinct CDR3 sequences, under 7.5% of them singletons. This clonotype appeared a few times. J lost 6 bases, V lost 7 bases, and 3 bases had no gene match. Germline values: CDR1 SQVTM, CDR2 ANQGSEA. This CDR3 has 13 amino acids. The J gene is TRBJ2-2, the V gene TRBV29-1, with TRBD1 matching 12 bases. The TCR sequence derives from a female donor with early-stage non-small cell lung cancer. This sample comprised PBMCs, obtained at surgery. CDR3 in amino acids: CSGGTGGPGELFF. The CDR3 DNA is TGCAGCGGGGGGACAGGGGGCCCCGGGGAGCTGTTTTTT.